The next 29 T cell receptor beta chains were all read from a single sample in a study of beta chain features in type 1 diabetes. Whole-study results and caveats: Among patients with Type 1 diabetes, TCRB CDR3s were moderately but significantly shorter in every one of the four CD4+ subsets.

As every portion of the isolated RNA was reverse transcribed, the sequencing read expressed TCRB transcripts. Generated by immunoSEQ multiplex PCR, the TCRdb table keeps only in-frame clones and is missing some. This sample yields about 27,000 clones, of which approximately 55% are seen a single time; 1.5% belongs to the top ten. These TCRs are of unknown antigen specificity. The sequenced sample was Tregs from blood. The receptors derive from a woman aged 18-35 years with type 1 diabetes.

The chain recombines TRBV4-1 with TRBJ1-5; TRBD1 matches 7 bases. After removal of 3 bases from V and 8 bases from J, the junction contained 7 bases not matched to a gene. CDR3 size: 14 residues. The germline gives CDR1 MGHRA, CDR2 YSYEKL. CDR3 residues: CASSQAQGSEPQHF. The CDR3, as DNA: TGCGCCAGCAGCCAGGCACAGGGGTCTGAGCCCCAGCATTTT.

This CDR3 is CASSSRLAGFADTQYF. DNA of the CDR3: TGTGCCAGCAGTTCCAGACTAGCGGGTTTCGCAGATACGCAGTATTTT. The J gene is TRBJ2-3, the V gene TRBV27; 10 bases align to TRBD2. The V and J ends lost 4 bases and 4 bases, in that order; junction bases with no gene match: 8. The CDR3 runs 16 residues. CDR1 and CDR2 from the germline V gene are MNHEY and SMNVEV (reference sequence).

In nucleotides, the CDR3 is TGTGCCAGCAGCCTCGCCCGGGGACTAGCGGGCACAGATACGCAGTATTTT. Its protein is CASSLARGLAGTDTQYF. The V and J genes are TRBV28 and TRBJ2-3; 11 positions match TRBD2. CDR1 is MDHEN, CDR2 SYDVKM, per germline. V was pared by 6 bases and J by 1 base, with 9 bases of the junction left unmatched. The CDR3 runs to 17 residues. The full variable domain, in which reference TRBV28 and TRBJ2-3 provide the parts outside the CDR3, is DVKVTQSSRYLVKRTGEKVFLECVQDMDHENMFWYRQDPGLGLRLIYFSYDVKMKEKGDIPEGYSVSREKKERFSLILESASTNQTSMYLCASSLARGLAGTDTQYFGPGTRLTVL.

The sample holds a few counts of this clone. The chain recombines TRBV28 with TRBJ1-3; D possibly corresponds to TRBD1 (5 bases). Between the trimmed V and J ends, which lost 8 bases and 0 bases, there was a span of 11 bases. The CDR3 has 14 residues. Germline CDR1 is MDHEN and CDR2 is SYDVKM. Here the CDR3 DNA reads TGTGCCAGCTTCGGCAGGGTCTCTGGAAACACCATATATTTT. Translating gives CASFGRVSGNTIYF.

This clone was counted only a few times. The CDR3: CASSTLAPSSYNEQFF. The CDR3 DNA follows: TGTGCCAGTAGTACCCTAGCGCCGAGCTCCTACAATGAGCAGTTCTTC. This chain uses TRBV19 with TRBJ2-1, with TRBD2 as a possible D gene (6 bases). Germline lookup yields CDR1 LNHDA and CDR2 SQIVND (reference sequence). V was cut by 4 bases and J by 0 bases, with 13 bases left in between. The CDR3 spans 16 residues. The whole variable domain, filled in from reference TRBV19 and TRBJ2-1, reads DGGITQSPKYLFRKEGQNVTLSCEQNLNHDAMYWYRQDPGQGLRLIYYSQIVNDFQKGDIAEGYSVSREKKESFPLTVTSAQKNPTAFYLCASSTLAPSSYNEQFFGPGTRLTVL.

This chain connects TRBV19 to TRBJ1-1, with 7 bases that match TRBD1. V shed 8 bases, J shed 8 bases, and the junction held 8 bases outside the gene matches. This CDR3 is 12 amino acids long. Germline assignment: CDR1 LNHDA and CDR2 SQIVND (reference sequence). Here the CDR3 DNA reads TGTGCCAGTGACCGGACAGGCAGAGAAGCTTTCTTT. It is translated as CASDRTGREAFF.

This chain connects TRBV27 to TRBJ2-7; D may be TRBD2 (6 bases). V dropped 7 bases and J dropped 0 bases, with 19 bases sitting between them. Germline CDR1 and CDR2: MNHEY and SMNVEV (reference sequence). The CDR3 contains 16 residues. The chain's CDR3 is CASTPGAGRSSYEQYF. CDR3 DNA: TGTGCCAGCACCCCCGGCGCGGGACGGAGCTCCTACGAGCAGTACTTC.

This clone was detected only a few times. V and J are TRBV28 and TRBJ2-7, with a weak D call TRBD1 (5 bases). CDR3 length: 12 amino acids. Germline assignment: CDR1 MDHEN and CDR2 SYDVKM. Trimming took 11 bases from V and 3 from J, leaving 14 bases between them. The CDR3 sequence: CAARQSHYEQYF. The DNA of the CDR3 is TGTGCCGCGAGACAGAGCCACTACGAGCAGTACTTC.

About this clone: Other nucleotide sequences in the sample specify the same CDR3. V is TRBV7-2 and J is TRBJ2-4, with D perhaps TRBD2 (5 bases). The CDR3 spans 16 residues. Deletions cut 5 bases from V and 1 base from J, with 15 bases between. Germline V lookup: CDR1 SGHTA, CDR2 FQGNSA. The CDR3 loop is CASSLQGSRAKNIQYF. The CDR3 bases are TGTGCCAGCAGCCTACAAGGGAGTAGGGCCAAAAACATTCAGTACTTC.

The chain combines TRBV19 with TRBJ2-2; D remains ambiguous. With 7 bases removed from V and 1 base from J, the gap between germline ends came to 10 bases. CDR1 is LNHDA and CDR2 is SQIVND in the germline V gene (reference sequence). This CDR3 region has 14 residues. CDR3 residues: CASTPVLNTGELFF. CDR3 nucleotide sequence: TGTGCCAGTACCCCTGTTCTGAACACCGGGGAGCTGTTTTTT.

This clone has a handful of counts. The rearrangement joins TRBV10-3 to TRBJ1-1; 7 nucleotides match TRBD1. CDR3 size: 14 residues. The J segment lost 4 bases and the V segment lost 3 bases, leaving 5 bases of the junction unmatched. CDR1 ENHRY and CDR2 SYGVKD come from the germline V gene. As DNA, the CDR3 is TGTGCCATCAGTGACCCGACAGGGAGCACTGAAGCTTTCTTT. It translates to CAISDPTGSTEAFF.

The chain is built from TRBV20-1 and TRBJ2-5; D possibly corresponds to TRBD1 (6 bases). Germline values: CDR1 DFQATT, CDR2 SNEGSKA (reference sequence). The CDR3 extends over 10 amino acids. CDR3 residues: CSAGEETQYF. CDR3 nucleotide sequence: TGCAGCGCAGGGGAAGAGACCCAGTACTTC.

This clone was seen a few times. Mismatch with germline at one junction end may stem from a read error. This sequence joins TRBV4-1 and TRBJ2-3; the D gene is possibly TRBD1 (5 bases). CDR3 size: 16 residues. Looked up from germline, CDR1 is MGHRA and CDR2 is YSYEKL. The CDR3 protein is CASSQESQGNTDTQYF. The DNA of the CDR3 is TGTGCCAGCAGCCAAGAGTCGCAGGGTAACACAGATACGCAGTATTTT.

The chain carries TRBV28 and TRBJ2-5; TRBD1 is a possible D gene (6 bases). The J call may be mistaken, given a closer DNA end match to TRBJ2-7. Germline V CDR1 and CDR2: MDHEN, SYDVKM. The CDR3 length is 15 residues. The CDR3 DNA follows: TGTGCCAGCAGTTTATTAGGTCAGGGGCCCTACGAGCAGTACTTC. Translated, it gives CASSLLGQGPYEQYF.

The CDR3 DNA follows: TGCGCCAGCAGCTTAAGACCGGACAGGGGGGGAGCCGAGCAGTACTTC. This gives the protein CASSLRPDRGGAEQYF. The chain joins TRBV5-1 to TRBJ2-7; 10 nucleotides line up with TRBD1. The CDR3 loop spans 16 amino acids. The ends lost 2 bases at V and 6 bases at J; junction bases unmatched: 11. The germline CDR1 and CDR2 sequences are SGHRS and YFSETQ.

This clone has a handful of counts. V and J are TRBV30 and TRBJ2-1; 15 bases fit TRBD2. The junction had 8 bases not matched to a gene; V was cut back by 5 bases and J by 0 bases. This CDR3 has 18 residues. Germline V CDR1 and CDR2: GTSNPN, SVGIG (reference sequence). The CDR3 reads CAWFGGLAGGSSYNEQFF. CDR3 DNA sequence: TGTGCCTGGTTCGGTGGACTAGCGGGAGGGAGCTCCTACAATGAGCAGTTCTTC.

The chain combines TRBV30 with TRBJ1-1; 9 bases match TRBD1. V trimming: 3 bases; J trimming: 5 bases; junction bases outside the gene matches: 10. The CDR3 has 15 residues. Germline V CDR1 and CDR2: GTSNPN, SVGIG (reference sequence). This CDR3 reads CAWRGTGRGKTEAFF. In DNA form, the CDR3 reads TGTGCCTGGAGGGGGACAGGGAGGGGGAAAACTGAAGCTTTCTTT.

This clone was observed a few times. The chain has TRBV28 and TRBJ1-1; D possibly corresponds to TRBD1 (5 bases). Germline V gene data show CDR1 as MDHEN and CDR2 as SYDVKM. The CDR3 extends over 18 amino acids. V was cut by 2 bases and J by 0 bases, with 19 bases left in between. CDR3 DNA sequence: TGTGCCAGCAGTTTAGACCGTGGGGCATCTCTAGTGAACACTGAAGCTTTCTTT. The encoded protein is CASSLDRGASLVNTEAFF.

This chain links TRBV11-2 with TRBJ2-2, with 8 bases identical to TRBD1. With 5 bases clipped from V and 7 bases from J, the junction kept 9 bases outside the gene matches. Germline loops: CDR1 SGHAT, CDR2 FQNNGV. The CDR3 runs to 15 residues. This CDR3 reads CASSKSRGQVGELFF. As DNA, the CDR3 is TGTGCCAGCAGCAAGTCCAGGGGGCAGGTCGGGGAGCTGTTTTTT.

The V and J genes are TRBV19 and TRBJ1-2; possible D gene TRBD1, 6 bases. Trimming removed 6 bases at V and 6 bases at J, with 17 bases between. Germline lookup yields CDR1 LNHDA and CDR2 SQIVND (reference sequence). The CDR3 consists of 14 residues. The CDR3 DNA follows: TGTGCCAGTAGGCCGGAAGGGGGTCTTGATGGCTACACCTTC. Translation: CASRPEGGLDGYTF.

The chain recombines TRBV5-1 with TRBJ2-5, with TRBD1 matching 10 bases. V trimming: 0 bases; J trimming: 9 bases; junction bases outside the gene matches: 11. CDR3 length: 16 residues. CDR1 is SGHRS, CDR2 YFSETQ, per germline. The CDR3 DNA reads as TGCGCCAGCAGCTTGGGCCGGGACAGGGGTGTTTCGGCCCAGTACTTC. Its translation is CASSLGRDRGVSAQYF.

This clone occurred a few times. The chain couples TRBV5-1 to TRBJ2-5, with D perhaps matching TRBD1 (6 bases). Germline values: CDR1 SGHRS, CDR2 YFSETQ. The CDR3 has 16 residues. V lost 4 bases to trimming and J lost 1 base, with 17 bases between them. CDR3 residues: CASSQKRGTFQETQYF. In DNA, the CDR3 is TGCGCCAGCAGCCAGAAAAGGGGGACATTCCAAGAGACCCAGTACTTC.

The chain carries TRBV2 and TRBJ1-2; D is uncertain. CDR3 length: 12 amino acids. The germline CDR1 and CDR2 sequences are SNHLY and FYNNEI. Trimming pared 5 bases from V and 8 bases from J, leaving 12 bases between. The CDR3 here is CASSSPSRGYTF. As DNA, the CDR3 is TGTGCCAGCAGTAGCCCGAGTCGGGGCTACACCTTC.

This clone has a handful of counts. V and J are TRBV7-2 and TRBJ2-3; 16 positions match TRBD2. V lost 3 bases, J lost 0 bases, and 6 bases stayed unmatched. This CDR3 contains 19 residues. The V gene's germline CDR1 is SGHTA and CDR2 FQGNSA. In DNA form, the CDR3 reads TGTGCCAGCAGCTTGGAGGGACTAGCGGGAGGGCCTAGCACAGATACGCAGTATTTT. Amino acid sequence: CASSLEGLAGGPSTDTQYF.

V and J are TRBV9 and TRBJ1-6, with D tentatively TRBD1 (5 bases). This CDR3 contains 14 residues. CDR1 SGDLS and CDR2 YYNGEE come from the germline V gene. V shed 1 base and J shed 5 bases, with 7 bases lying between them. Written as DNA, the CDR3 is TGTGCCAGCAGCGTAAAGGGGAATAATTCACCCCTCCACTTT. It yields the protein CASSVKGNNSPLHF.

This clone was seen only a few times. The V and J genes are TRBV2 and TRBJ2-7; TRBD1 is a possible D gene (5 bases). The CDR3 is 12 residues long. V lost 6 bases to trimming and J lost 3 bases, with 9 bases between them. Looked up from germline, CDR1 is SNHLY and CDR2 is FYNNEI. Here the CDR3 DNA reads TGTGCCAGCAGCCGACAGAGCTACGAGCAGTACGTC. Translated: CASSRQSYEQYV.

This chain joins TRBV7-9 and TRBJ1-1; the D is unclear. Germline V lookup: CDR1 SEHNR, CDR2 FQNEAQ (reference sequence). With 2 bases removed from V and 0 bases from J, the gap between germline ends came to 7 bases. The CDR3 has 14 amino acids. CDR3 DNA: TGTGCCAGCAGCTTACCGGGGATGAACACTGAAGCTTTCTTT. It codes for CASSLPGMNTEAFF.

The rearrangement uses TRBV7-8 and TRBJ2-7, with D unclear. The CDR3 is 13 amino acids. The V gene lost 5 bases and the J gene lost 3 bases, with 11 bases spanning the gap. Germline assignment: CDR1 SGHVS and CDR2 FQNEAQ. The CDR3, as DNA: TGTGCCAGCAGCCCCCGTAGGGACTACGAGCAGTACGTC. This gives the protein CASSPRRDYEQYV.

The chain has TRBV2 and TRBJ2-7; D possibly corresponds to TRBD1 (6 bases). This CDR3 comprises 14 residues. Per germline, CDR1 SNHLY and CDR2 FYNNEI. V was cut by 8 bases and J by 0 bases, with 14 bases left in between. In DNA, the CDR3 is TGTGCCAGCCTTCGGACAGTTAACTCCTACGAGCAGTACTTC. Translation gives CASLRTVNSYEQYF.